The 19 T cell receptor beta chains presented below share a single source sample, sequenced in a study of PD-1 blockade in classical Hodgkin lymphoma. Every patient experienced relapse after autologous stem cell transplantation, and brentuximab vedotin exposure varied. Libraries were prepared by immunoSEQ multiplex PCR; TCRdb keeps only in-frame clonotypes and omits some of them. The sample shows around 13,000 clones, roughly 78% of them seen only once. The sample consisted of peripheral blood mononuclear cells (PBMCs), taken before the second cycle of nivolumab. All receptors come from a human donor with classical Hodgkin lymphoma.

CDR3 nucleotide sequence: TGTGCCAGCAGCCAAACTCGACAATTCGATTCACCCCTCCACTTT. Protein sequence: CASSQTRQFDSPLHF. J is TRBJ1-6 and V is TRBV14; D remains ambiguous. The germline V gene has CDR1 SGHDN and CDR2 FVKESK. The V end lost 2 bases, the J end lost 8 bases, and 13 bases lay between the germline ends. The CDR3 loop spans 15 amino acids.

This rearrangement joins TRBV7-8 to TRBJ1-2; 8 nucleotides agree with TRBD1. The CDR3 runs to 16 residues. V lost 1 base to trimming and J lost 2 bases; unmatched junction nucleotides: 6. Germline V lookup: CDR1 SGHVS, CDR2 FQNEAQ. The CDR3: CASSLGRGRRNYGYTF. The CDR3 coding sequence is TGTGCCAGCAGCTTAGGCAGGGGGCGTAGGAACTATGGCTACACCTTC.

The chain joins TRBV5-1 to TRBJ2-7; 12 nucleotides line up with TRBD2. V trimming: 4 bases; J trimming: 3 bases; junction bases outside the gene matches: 2. This CDR3 contains 14 residues. Germline values: CDR1 SGHRS, CDR2 YFSETQ. The CDR3 sequence is CASSEGLAGYEQYF. CDR3 nucleotide sequence: TGCGCCAGCAGCGAGGGACTAGCGGGCTACGAGCAGTACTTC. The full variable domain, rest sourced from reference TRBV5-1 and TRBJ2-7, is KAGVTQTPRYLIKTRGQQVTLSCSPISGHRSVSWYQQTPGQGLQFLFEYFSETQRNKGNFPGRFSGRQFSNSRSEMNVSTLELGDSALYLCASSEGLAGYEQYFGPGTRLTVT.

V and J are TRBV15 and TRBJ1-3; no definite D call. Germline V gene lookup returns CDR1 LNHNV and CDR2 YYDKDF (reference sequence). The CDR3 extends over 16 amino acids. V shed 1 base and J shed 4 bases, with 14 bases lying between them. CDR3 protein: CATSRVGPSEGNTIYF. In DNA, the CDR3 is TGTGCCACCAGCAGAGTTGGCCCCTCGGAGGGAAACACCATATATTTT. Filled out from reference TRBV15 and TRBJ1-3, the complete variable domain reads DAMVIQNPRYQVTQFGKPVTLSCSQTLNHNVMYWYQQKSSQAPKLLFHYYDKDFNNEADTPDNFQSRRPNTSFCFLDIRSPGLGDTAMYLCATSRVGPSEGNTIYFGEGSWLTVV.

The chain carries TRBV11-2 and TRBJ2-5; 11 nucleotides match TRBD2. The last part of the DNA fits TRBJ2-7 better; the J call may be wrong. The CDR3 sequence is 14 residues long. Germline V CDR1 and CDR2: SGHAT, FQNNGV. The DNA of the CDR3 is TGTGCCAGCAGCCTAGCGGGGGGCTCCTACGAGCAGTACTTC. Protein product: CASSLAGGSYEQYF.

The V and J genes are TRBV9 and TRBJ1-2; D gene unclear. The germline V and J ends were trimmed by 0 bases and 0 bases, with 12 bases remaining between them. The CDR3 sequence is 16 residues long. Germline loops: CDR1 SGDLS, CDR2 YYNGEE. CDR3 residues: CASSVDASPANYGYTF. The CDR3 DNA reads as TGTGCCAGCAGCGTAGACGCCAGCCCTGCTAACTATGGCTACACCTTC. Combining the CDR3 with reference TRBV9 and TRBJ1-2 gives the whole variable domain DSGVTQTPKHLITATGQRVTLRCSPRSGDLSVYWYQQSLDQGLQFLIQYYNGEERAKGNILERFSAQQFPDLHSELNLSSLELGDSALYFCASSVDASPANYGYTFGSGTRLTVV.

The J gene is TRBJ1-5, the V gene TRBV27, with D tentatively TRBD1 (5 bases). The CDR3 is made up of 16 amino acids. CDR1 is MNHEY, CDR2 SMNVEV, per germline (reference sequence). Trimming cost V 3 bases and J 2 bases, with 14 bases left between them. The CDR3 is CASSFRAGYGNQPQHF. In nucleotides, the CDR3 is TGTGCCAGCAGTTTTCGGGCAGGGTACGGCAATCAGCCCCAGCATTTT.

V gene TRBV9 combines with J gene TRBJ1-1; tentative D call: TRBD1 (6 bases). The CDR3 is 15 residues long. The V and J ends lost 5 bases and 3 bases respectively, with 17 bases between them. Per germline, CDR1 SGDLS and CDR2 YYNGEE. CDR3 bases: TGTGCCAGCAGGCCCGGGGGGGGCAGCTACACTGAAGCTTTCTTT. Translation: CASRPGGGSYTEAFF.

This chain connects TRBV14 to TRBJ1-2; no clear D. The V end lost 1 base, the J end lost 8 bases, and 11 bases lay between the germline ends. CDR1 and CDR2 (germline): SGHDN, FVKESK. The CDR3 contains 13 residues. The CDR3 DNA is TGTGCCAGCAGCCAAGGCGTGGCGGCGGGCTACACCTTC. Residues: CASSQGVAAGYTF.

The rearrangement links TRBV4-1 to TRBJ2-3, with TRBD2 matching 9 bases. This CDR3 region has 15 residues. Germline V gene data show CDR1 as MGHRA and CDR2 as YSYEKL. The J segment lost 2 bases and the V segment lost 4 bases, leaving 4 bases of the junction unmatched. The CDR3: CASSLLAGNTDTQYF. CDR3 sequence (DNA): TGCGCCAGCAGCCTCCTAGCGGGGAACACAGATACGCAGTATTTT.

This clone turned up a few times. The chain has TRBV10-3 and TRBJ1-3; the D gene is possibly TRBD1 (5 bases). The V and J ends lost 10 bases and 5 bases respectively, with 9 bases between them. Germline assignment: CDR1 ENHRY and CDR2 SYGVKD. The CDR3 loop spans 11 amino acids. The CDR3 DNA reads TGTGCCACCGAGGGGCGAAACACCATATATTTT. Protein: CATEGRNTIYF.

Sample share makes this clone medium-sized. The V and J genes are TRBV7-9 and TRBJ1-2; possibly TRBD1 for D (5 bases). This CDR3 has 11 residues. Germline values: CDR1 SEHNR, CDR2 FQNEAQ (reference sequence). V was shortened by 10 bases and J by 5 bases, with 11 bases between the two germline ends. CDR3 amino acids: CAINQGYGYTF. Written as DNA, the CDR3 is TGTGCCATTAACCAGGGATATGGCTACACCTTC.

This clone was seen a single time. J is TRBJ1-1 and V is TRBV27; D gene ambiguous. V was trimmed by 4 bases and J by 11 bases, leaving 14 bases between them. The CDR3 is 12 amino acids. Germline values: CDR1 MNHEY, CDR2 SMNVEV (reference sequence). The CDR3 region is CASSSRSLWAFF. CDR3 bases: TGTGCCAGCAGTTCCAGGAGCCTGTGGGCTTTCTTT.

This clone came up a few times. The chain links TRBV2 to TRBJ1-6; a possible D gene is TRBD1 (5 bases). This CDR3 spans 15 amino acids. Deletions cut 6 bases from V and 7 bases from J, with 16 bases between. Germline-derived CDR1 and CDR2 are SNHLY and FYNNEI. The DNA of the CDR3 is TGTGCCAGCAGGGGAACCGGGACCTTGAATTCACCCCTCCACTTT. Its protein product is CASRGTGTLNSPLHF.

This clone was recorded only once. This rearrangement joins TRBV9 to TRBJ1-1; D remains ambiguous. V was shortened by 0 bases and J by 8 bases, with 11 bases between the two germline ends. The CDR3 contains 13 residues. Per the germline V gene, CDR1 is SGDLS and CDR2 is YYNGEE. The CDR3 reads CASSVVGSGEAFF. CDR3 DNA sequence: TGTGCCAGCAGCGTAGTAGGGTCTGGGGAAGCTTTCTTT.

This chain uses TRBV10-3 with TRBJ2-1; TRBD2 is a possible D gene (5 bases). Trimming removed 6 bases at V and 0 bases at J, with 21 bases between. Looked up from germline, CDR1 is ENHRY and CDR2 is SYGVKD. The CDR3 has 18 amino acids. The CDR3: CAIRGDSSTNLSYNEQFF. DNA for the CDR3: TGTGCCATCAGGGGAGACTCTAGTACCAACCTCTCCTACAATGAGCAGTTCTTC.

The gene calls are TRBV6-5 and TRBJ2-1; 8 bases align to TRBD1. The V gene end was trimmed by 2 bases and the J gene end by 3 bases; junction bases not matched to a gene: 0. Looked up from germline, CDR1 is MNHEY and CDR2 is SVGAGI. The CDR3 extends over 14 amino acids. This CDR3 is CASSYTGGYNEQFF. DNA of the CDR3: TGTGCCAGCAGTTACACAGGGGGCTACAATGAGCAGTTCTTC.

The V and J genes are TRBV2 and TRBJ1-5; TRBD1 matches at 10 bases. The CDR3 has 15 residues. J was trimmed by 7 bases and V by 1 base; bases with no gene match: 4. Looked up from germline, CDR1 is SNHLY and CDR2 is FYNNEI. CDR3 DNA: TGTGCCAGCAGTGAAGGGGGACAGGGGATCCAGCCCCAGCATTTT. Its translation is CASSEGGQGIQPQHF.

This sequence joins TRBV18 and TRBJ1-1; a weak D match, TRBD1 (5 bases). CDR3 length: 19 residues. Germline V CDR1 and CDR2: KGHSH, LQKENI. V lost 2 bases and J lost 3, with 25 bases in between. Here the CDR3 reads CASSPKPPIGGARDTEAFF. The CDR3 DNA reads as TGTGCCAGCTCACCAAAGCCCCCCATAGGAGGGGCCAGGGACACTGAAGCTTTCTTT.